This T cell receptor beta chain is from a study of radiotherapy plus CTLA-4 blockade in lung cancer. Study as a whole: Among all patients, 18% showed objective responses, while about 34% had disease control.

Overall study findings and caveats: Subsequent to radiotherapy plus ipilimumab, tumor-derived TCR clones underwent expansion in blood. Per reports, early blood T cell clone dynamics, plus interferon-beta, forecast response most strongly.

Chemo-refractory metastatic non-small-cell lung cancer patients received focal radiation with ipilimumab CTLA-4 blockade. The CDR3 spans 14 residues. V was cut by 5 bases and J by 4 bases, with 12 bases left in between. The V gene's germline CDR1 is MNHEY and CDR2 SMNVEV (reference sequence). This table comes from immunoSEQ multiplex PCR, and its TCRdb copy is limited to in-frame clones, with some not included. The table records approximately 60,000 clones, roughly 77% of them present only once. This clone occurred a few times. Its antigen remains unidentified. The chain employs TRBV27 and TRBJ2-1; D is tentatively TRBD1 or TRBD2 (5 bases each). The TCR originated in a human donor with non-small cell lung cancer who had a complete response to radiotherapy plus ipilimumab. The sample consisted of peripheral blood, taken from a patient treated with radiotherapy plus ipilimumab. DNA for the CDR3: TGTGCCAGCAGTCCCTGGGACCGGTACAATGAGCAGTTCTTC. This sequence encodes CASSPWDRYNEQFF.